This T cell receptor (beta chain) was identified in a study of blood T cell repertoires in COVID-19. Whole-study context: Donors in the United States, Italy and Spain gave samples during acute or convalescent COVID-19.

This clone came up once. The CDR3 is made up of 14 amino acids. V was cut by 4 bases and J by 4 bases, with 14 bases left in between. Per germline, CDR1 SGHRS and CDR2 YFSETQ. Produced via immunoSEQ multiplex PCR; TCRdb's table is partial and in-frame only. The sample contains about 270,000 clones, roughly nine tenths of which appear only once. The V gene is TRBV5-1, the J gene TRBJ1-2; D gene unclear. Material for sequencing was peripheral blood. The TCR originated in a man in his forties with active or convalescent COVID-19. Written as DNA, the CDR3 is TGCGCCAGCAGCCGACTATCGACAACCTATGGCTACACCTTC. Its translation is CASSRLSTTYGYTF.